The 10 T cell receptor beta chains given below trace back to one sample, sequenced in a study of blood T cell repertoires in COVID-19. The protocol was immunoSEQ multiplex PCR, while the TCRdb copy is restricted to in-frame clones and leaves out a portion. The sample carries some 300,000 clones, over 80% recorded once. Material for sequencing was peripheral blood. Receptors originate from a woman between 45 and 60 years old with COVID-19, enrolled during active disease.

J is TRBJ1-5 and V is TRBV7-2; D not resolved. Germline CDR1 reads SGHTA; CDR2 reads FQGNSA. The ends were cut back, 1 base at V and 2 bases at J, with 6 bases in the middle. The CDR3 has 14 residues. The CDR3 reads CASSLGGGNQPQHF. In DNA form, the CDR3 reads TGTGCCAGCAGCTTAGGAGGCGGCAATCAGCCCCAGCATTTT.

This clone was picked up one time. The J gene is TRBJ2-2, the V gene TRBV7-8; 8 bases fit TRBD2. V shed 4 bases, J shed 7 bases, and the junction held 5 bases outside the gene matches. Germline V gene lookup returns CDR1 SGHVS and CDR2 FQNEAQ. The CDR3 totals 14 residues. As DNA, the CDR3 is TGTGCCAGCAGCTCTCGGGAGGGCCTCGGGGAGCTGTTTTTT. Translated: CASSSREGLGELFF.

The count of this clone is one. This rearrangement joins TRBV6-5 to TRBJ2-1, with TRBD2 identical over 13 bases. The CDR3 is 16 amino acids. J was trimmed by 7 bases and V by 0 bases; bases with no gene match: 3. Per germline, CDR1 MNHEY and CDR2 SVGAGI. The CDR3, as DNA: TGTGCCAGCAGTTACTCAGGGACTAGCGGGACAAATGAGCAGTTCTTC. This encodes CASSYSGTSGTNEQFF.

CDR3 protein: CASSTSSPGQNGGYTF. The DNA for the CDR3 is TGTGCCAGCAGCACCTCCTCCCCGGGACAGAACGGAGGCTACACCTTC. The chain is built from TRBV9 and TRBJ1-2; TRBD1 aligns across 7 bases. V shed 4 bases, J shed 8 bases, and the junction held 17 bases outside the gene matches. This CDR3 region has 16 residues. Germline CDR1 is SGDLS and CDR2 is YYNGEE.

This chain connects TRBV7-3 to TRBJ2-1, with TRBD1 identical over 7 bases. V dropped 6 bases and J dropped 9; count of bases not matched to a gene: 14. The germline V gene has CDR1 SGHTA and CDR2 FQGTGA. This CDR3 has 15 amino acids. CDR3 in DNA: TGTGCCAGCAGTTCGACAGGGCTCCGGGATGGTGAGCAGTTCTTC. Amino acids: CASSSTGLRDGEQFF.

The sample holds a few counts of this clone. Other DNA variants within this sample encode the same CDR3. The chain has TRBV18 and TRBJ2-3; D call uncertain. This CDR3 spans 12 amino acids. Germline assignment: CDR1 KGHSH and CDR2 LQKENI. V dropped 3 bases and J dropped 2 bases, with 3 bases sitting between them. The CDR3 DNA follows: TGTGCCAGCTCACCCTACACAGATACGCAGTATTTT. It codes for CASSPYTDTQYF.

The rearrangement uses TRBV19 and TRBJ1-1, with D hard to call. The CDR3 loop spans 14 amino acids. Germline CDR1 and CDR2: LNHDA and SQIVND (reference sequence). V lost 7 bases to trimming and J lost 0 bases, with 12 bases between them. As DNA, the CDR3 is TGTGCCAGTACTAGTCAAGCAATGAACACTGAAGCTTTCTTT. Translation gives CASTSQAMNTEAFF.

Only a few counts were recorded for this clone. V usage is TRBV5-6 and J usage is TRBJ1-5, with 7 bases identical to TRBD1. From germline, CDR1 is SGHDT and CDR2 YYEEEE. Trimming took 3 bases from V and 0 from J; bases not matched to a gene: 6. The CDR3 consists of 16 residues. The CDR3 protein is CASSSWGQTSNQPQHF. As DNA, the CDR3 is TGTGCCAGCAGCTCGTGGGGACAGACTAGCAATCAGCCCCAGCATTTT. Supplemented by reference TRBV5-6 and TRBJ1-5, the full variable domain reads DAGVTQSPTHLIKTRGQQVTLRCSPKSGHDTVSWYQQALGQGPQFIFQYYEEEERQRGNFPDRFSGHQFPNYSSELNVNALLLGDSALYLCASSSWGQTSNQPQHFGDGTRLSIL.

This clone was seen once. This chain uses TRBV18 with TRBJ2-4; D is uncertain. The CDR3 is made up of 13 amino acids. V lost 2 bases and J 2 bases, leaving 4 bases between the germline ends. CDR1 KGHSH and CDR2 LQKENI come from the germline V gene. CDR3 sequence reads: CASSPISKNIQYF. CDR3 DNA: TGTGCCAGCTCACCAATATCCAAAAACATTCAGTACTTC.

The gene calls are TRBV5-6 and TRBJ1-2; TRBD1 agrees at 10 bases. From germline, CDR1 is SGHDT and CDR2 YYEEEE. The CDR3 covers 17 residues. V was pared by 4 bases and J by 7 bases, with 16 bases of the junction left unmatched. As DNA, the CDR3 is TGTGCCAGCAGCCGTATCCGACAGGGGGCGCGGGCAAGTGGCTACACCTTC. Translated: CASSRIRQGARASGYTF.